Included here is one T cell receptor (beta chain) sequence, with context. With V trimmed by 11 bases and J by 7 bases, 15 bases remained unmatched. The germline V gene encodes CDR1 MNHGY and CDR2 SAAAGT. The CDR3 sequence is 16 residues long. The source of the sample is a study of blood T cell repertoires in COVID-19. In the study overall: Samples came from the United States, Italy and Spain, spanning acute and convalescent COVID-19. PBMCs, B-cell-depleted T cells, or T cells provided the cDNA or gDNA that made up the material.

Per the authors' pipeline: The authors estimated nucleated cell counts from reference gene primer amplification. The data were produced by immunoSEQ multiplex PCR, yet TCRdb's version contains in-frame clones alone and is incomplete. The V and J calls and the clone size are those of that table, but D and trimming were determined from the DNA. The sample lists tens of thousands of clones, 75% to 85% occurring once. This sequence was found in an older woman with acute or convalescent COVID-19. Sequencing was done on a sample of peripheral blood. The gene calls are TRBV6-8 and TRBJ1-6, with 9 nucleotides matching TRBD1. CDR3 bases: TGTGCCTCTCACAAGGCCCCGGGACAGGGAAATTCACCCCTCCACTTT. Residues: CASHKAPGQGNSPLHF.